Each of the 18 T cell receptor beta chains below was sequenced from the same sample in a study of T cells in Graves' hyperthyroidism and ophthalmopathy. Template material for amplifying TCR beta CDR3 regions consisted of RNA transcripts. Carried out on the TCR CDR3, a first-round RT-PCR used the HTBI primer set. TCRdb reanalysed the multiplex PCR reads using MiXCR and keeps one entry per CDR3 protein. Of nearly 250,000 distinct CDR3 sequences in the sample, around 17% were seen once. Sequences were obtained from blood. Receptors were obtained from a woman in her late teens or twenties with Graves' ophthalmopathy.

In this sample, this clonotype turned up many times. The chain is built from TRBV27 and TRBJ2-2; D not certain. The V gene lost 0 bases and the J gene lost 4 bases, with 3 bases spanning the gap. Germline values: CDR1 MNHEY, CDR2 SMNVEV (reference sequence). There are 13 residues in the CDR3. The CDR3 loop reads CASSLSVTGELFF. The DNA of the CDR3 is TGTGCCAGCAGTTTATCAGTCACCGGGGAGCTGTTTTTT.

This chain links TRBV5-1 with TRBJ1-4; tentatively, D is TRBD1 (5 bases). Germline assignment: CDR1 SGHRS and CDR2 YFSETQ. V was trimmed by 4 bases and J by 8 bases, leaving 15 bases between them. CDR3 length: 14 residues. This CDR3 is CASSVGTPGEKLFF. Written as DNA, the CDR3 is TGCGCCAGCAGCGTCGGGACTCCCGGCGAAAAACTGTTTTTT.

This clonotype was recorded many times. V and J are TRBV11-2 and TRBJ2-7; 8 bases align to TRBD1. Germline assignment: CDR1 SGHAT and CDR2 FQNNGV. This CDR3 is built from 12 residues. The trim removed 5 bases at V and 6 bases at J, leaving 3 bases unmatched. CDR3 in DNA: TGTGCCAGCAGCCCGGACAGGGTCGAGCAGTACTTC. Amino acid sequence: CASSPDRVEQYF.

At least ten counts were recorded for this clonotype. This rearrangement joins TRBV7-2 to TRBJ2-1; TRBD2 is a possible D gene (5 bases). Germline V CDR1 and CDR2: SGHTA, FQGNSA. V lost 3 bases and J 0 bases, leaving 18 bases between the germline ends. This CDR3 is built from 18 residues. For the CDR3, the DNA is TGTGCCAGCAGCTTGGGCCCAAGCGGAGCTAGCTCCTACAATGAGCAGTTCTTC. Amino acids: CASSLGPSGASSYNEQFF.

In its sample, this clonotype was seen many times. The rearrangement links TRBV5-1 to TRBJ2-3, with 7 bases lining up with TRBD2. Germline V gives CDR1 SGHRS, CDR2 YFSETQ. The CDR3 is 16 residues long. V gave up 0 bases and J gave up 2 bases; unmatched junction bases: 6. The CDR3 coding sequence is TGCGCCAGCAGCTTGGTATTTAGCGGGTACACAGATACGCAGTATTTT. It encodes CASSLVFSGYTDTQYF.

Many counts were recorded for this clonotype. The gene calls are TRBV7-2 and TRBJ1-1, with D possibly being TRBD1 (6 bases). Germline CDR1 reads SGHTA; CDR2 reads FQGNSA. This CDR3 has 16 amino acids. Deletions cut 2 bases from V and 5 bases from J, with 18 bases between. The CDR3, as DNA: TGTGCCAGCAGCTTACCGATAGGACAGTCTCGAACTGAAGCTTTCTTT. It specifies CASSLPIGQSRTEAFF.

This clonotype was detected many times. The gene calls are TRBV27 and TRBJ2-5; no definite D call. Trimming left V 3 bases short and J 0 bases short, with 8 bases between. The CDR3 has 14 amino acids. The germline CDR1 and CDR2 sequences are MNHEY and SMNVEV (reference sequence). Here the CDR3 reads CASSFGSNQETQYF. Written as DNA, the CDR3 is TGTGCCAGCAGTTTCGGGTCTAACCAAGAGACCCAGTACTTC.

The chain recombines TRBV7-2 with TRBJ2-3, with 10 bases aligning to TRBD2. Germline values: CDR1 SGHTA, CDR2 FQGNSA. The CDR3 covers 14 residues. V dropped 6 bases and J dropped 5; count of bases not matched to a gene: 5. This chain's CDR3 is CASRPPSGRDTQYF. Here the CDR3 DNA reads TGTGCCAGCAGACCCCCTAGCGGGAGAGATACGCAGTATTTT.

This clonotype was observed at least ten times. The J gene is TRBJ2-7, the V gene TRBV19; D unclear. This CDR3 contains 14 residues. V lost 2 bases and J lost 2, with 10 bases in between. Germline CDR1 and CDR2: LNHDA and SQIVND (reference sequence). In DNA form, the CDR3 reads TGTGCCAGTAGTATATCCACAGCTACCTACGAGCAGTACTTC. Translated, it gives CASSISTATYEQYF. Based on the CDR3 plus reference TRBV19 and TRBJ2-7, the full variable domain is DGGITQSPKYLFRKEGQNVTLSCEQNLNHDAMYWYRQDPGQGLRLIYYSQIVNDFQKGDIAEGYSVSREKKESFPLTVTSAQKNPTAFYLCASSISTATYEQYFGPGTRLTVT.

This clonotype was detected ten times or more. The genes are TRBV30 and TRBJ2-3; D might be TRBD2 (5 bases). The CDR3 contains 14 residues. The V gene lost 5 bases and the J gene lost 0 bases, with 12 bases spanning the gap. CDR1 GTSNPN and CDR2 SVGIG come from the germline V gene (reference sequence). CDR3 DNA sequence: TGTGCCTGGGGGCGGGCAGCTAGCACAGATACGCAGTATTTT. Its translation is CAWGRAASTDTQYF.

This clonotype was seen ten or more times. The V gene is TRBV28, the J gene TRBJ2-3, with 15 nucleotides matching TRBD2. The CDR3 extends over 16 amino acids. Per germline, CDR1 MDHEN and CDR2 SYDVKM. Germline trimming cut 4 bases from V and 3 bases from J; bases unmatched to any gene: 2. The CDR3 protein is CASSYGTSGRTDTQYF. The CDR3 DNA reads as TGTGCCAGCAGTTATGGGACTAGCGGGAGGACAGATACGCAGTATTTT.

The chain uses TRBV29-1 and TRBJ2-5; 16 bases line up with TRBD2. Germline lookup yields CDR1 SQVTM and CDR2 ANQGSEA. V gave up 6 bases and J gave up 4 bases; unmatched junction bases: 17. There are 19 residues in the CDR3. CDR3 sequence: CSVSYPGTSGRAPLETQYF. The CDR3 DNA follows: TGCAGCGTCTCCTACCCCGGGACTAGCGGGAGGGCCCCGTTAGAGACCCAGTACTTC.

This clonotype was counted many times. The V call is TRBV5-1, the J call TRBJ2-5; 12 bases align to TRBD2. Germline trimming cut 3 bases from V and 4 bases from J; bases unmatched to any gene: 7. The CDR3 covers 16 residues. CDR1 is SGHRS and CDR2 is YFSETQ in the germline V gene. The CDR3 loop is CASSSSSGGAGETQYF. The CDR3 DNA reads TGCGCCAGCAGCTCCTCTAGCGGGGGGGCCGGAGAGACCCAGTACTTC.

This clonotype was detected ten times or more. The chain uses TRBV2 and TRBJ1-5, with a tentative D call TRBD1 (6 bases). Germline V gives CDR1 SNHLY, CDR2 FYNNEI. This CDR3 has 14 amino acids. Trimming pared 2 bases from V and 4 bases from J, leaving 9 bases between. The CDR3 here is CASSERGTNQPQHF. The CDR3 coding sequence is TGTGCCAGCAGTGAAAGGGGGACGAATCAGCCCCAGCATTTT.

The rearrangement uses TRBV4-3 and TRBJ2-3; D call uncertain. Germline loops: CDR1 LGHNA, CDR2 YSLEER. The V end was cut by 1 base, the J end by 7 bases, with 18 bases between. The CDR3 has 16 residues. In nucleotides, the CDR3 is TGCGCCAGCAGCCAAGTAGACCCAGCCGTCGAGCATACGCAGTATTTT. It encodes CASSQVDPAVEHTQYF.

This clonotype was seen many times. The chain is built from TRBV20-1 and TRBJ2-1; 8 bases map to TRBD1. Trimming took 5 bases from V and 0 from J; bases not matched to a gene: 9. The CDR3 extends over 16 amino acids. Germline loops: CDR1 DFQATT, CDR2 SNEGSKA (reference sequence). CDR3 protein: CSAQSQGASSYNEQFF. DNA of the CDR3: TGCAGTGCTCAGTCCCAGGGGGCTAGCTCCTACAATGAGCAGTTCTTC.

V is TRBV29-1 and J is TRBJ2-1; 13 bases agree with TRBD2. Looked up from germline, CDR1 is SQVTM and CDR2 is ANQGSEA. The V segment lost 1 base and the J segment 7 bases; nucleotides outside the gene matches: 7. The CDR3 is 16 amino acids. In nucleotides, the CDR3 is TGCAGCGTTGAAGCGGGACTAGCGGGAACTCTGAATGAGCAGTTCTTC. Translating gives CSVEAGLAGTLNEQFF.

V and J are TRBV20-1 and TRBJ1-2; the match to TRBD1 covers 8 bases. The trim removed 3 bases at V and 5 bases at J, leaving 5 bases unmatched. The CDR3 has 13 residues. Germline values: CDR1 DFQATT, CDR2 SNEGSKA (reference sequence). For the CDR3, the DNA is TGCAGTGCTAGGAATGACAGGGGTTATGGCTACACCTTC. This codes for CSARNDRGYGYTF.